This passage covers 25 T cell receptor beta chains from one sample sequenced in a study of T cells in Graves' hyperthyroidism and ophthalmopathy. Amplification of TCR beta CDR3 regions used RNA as the template. TCR CDR3 underwent first-round RT-PCR with the HTBI primer set. TCRdb re-called the multiplex PCR reads through MiXCR, storing one row per CDR3 protein. The data hold 350,000 to 450,000 distinct CDR3 sequences, with 15% to 20% observed a single time. Source material: blood. These receptors were taken from a woman aged 25 to 39 with Graves' hyperthyroidism that later progressed to Graves' ophthalmopathy.

The table lists this clonotype with many counts. CDR3 nucleotide sequence: TGTGCCAGCAGAGGGGGACTAGCGGGAAACATAAATGAGCAGTTCTTC. It is translated as CASRGGLAGNINEQFF. The V gene is TRBV2, the J gene TRBJ2-1, with TRBD2 matching 13 bases. Per the germline V gene, CDR1 is SNHLY and CDR2 is FYNNEI. CDR3 length: 16 amino acids. The V gene end was trimmed by 6 bases and the J gene end by 7 bases; junction bases not matched to a gene: 9.

This clonotype was seen only a few times. The chain links TRBV7-9 to TRBJ1-2, with D possibly being TRBD1 (5 bases). Germline-derived CDR1 and CDR2 are SEHNR and FQNEAQ (reference sequence). The CDR3 extends over 15 amino acids. Trimming left V 1 base short and J 2 bases short, with 11 bases between. The CDR3 nucleotides read TGTGCCAGCAGCTTAGGGGGACTCCCCAACTATGGCTACACCTTC. This codes for CASSLGGLPNYGYTF.

In this sample, this clonotype turned up many times. V is TRBV28 and J is TRBJ1-1, with D hard to call. Germline V gene sequence: CDR1 MDHEN, CDR2 SYDVKM. Trimming cost V 0 bases and J 1 base, with 21 bases left between them. CDR3 size: 19 residues. This chain's CDR3 is CASSLWFPGAGKENTEAFF. The CDR3 DNA sequence: TGTGCCAGCAGTTTATGGTTCCCCGGAGCGGGGAAAGAGAACACTGAAGCTTTCTTT.

This clonotype was seen ten or more times. The chain combines TRBV29-1 with TRBJ1-1; D remains ambiguous. The V end was cut by 0 bases, the J end by 4 bases, with 9 bases between. The germline V gene has CDR1 SQVTM and CDR2 ANQGSEA. This CDR3 has 13 amino acids. The CDR3: CSVEELGPTEAFF. The CDR3 nucleotides read TGCAGCGTTGAAGAGCTTGGGCCCACTGAAGCTTTCTTT. Complete variable domain (other parts from reference TRBV29-1 and TRBJ1-1): SAVISQKPSRDICQRGTSLTIQCQVDSQVTMMFWYRQQPGQSLTLIATANQGSEATYESGFVIDKFPISRPNLTFSTLTVSNMSPEDSSIYLCSVEELGPTEAFFGQGTRLTVV.

The gene calls are TRBV14 and TRBJ1-2, with 8 nucleotides matching TRBD1. V dropped 4 bases and J dropped 5; count of bases not matched to a gene: 3. This CDR3 is 13 amino acids long. Germline CDR1 reads SGHDN; CDR2 reads FVKESK. CDR3 protein: CASSRQGFYGYTF. DNA for the CDR3: TGTGCCAGCAGCCGACAGGGGTTTTATGGCTACACCTTC.

The chain has TRBV3-1 and TRBJ1-4; D unresolved. This CDR3 region has 15 residues. V gave up 0 bases and J gave up 1 base, with 6 bases separating them. Germline CDR1 is LGHDT and CDR2 is YNNKEL (reference sequence). CDR3 residues: CASSQDGETNEKLFF. The CDR3 nucleotides are TGTGCCAGCAGCCAAGACGGGGAAACTAATGAAAAACTGTTTTTT.

This clonotype was seen many times. The V gene is TRBV2, the J gene TRBJ1-2; TRBD1 is a possible D gene (5 bases). Germline CDR1 is SNHLY and CDR2 is FYNNEI. The V end lost 9 bases, the J end lost 4 bases, and 27 bases lay between the germline ends. This CDR3 spans 17 amino acids. CDR3 sequence reads: CARGKGREREWGYGYTF. In nucleotides, the CDR3 is TGTGCCAGAGGGAAGGGCAGGGAGCGAGAGTGGGGCTATGGCTACACCTTC.

There are a few counts of this clonotype. V and J are TRBV30 and TRBJ2-2; D tentatively reads TRBD1 or TRBD2 (6 bases each). The CDR3 contains 15 residues. Looked up from germline, CDR1 is GTSNPN and CDR2 is SVGIG (reference sequence). DNA for the CDR3: TGTGCTTTGGGGTCGGGGGCTTTTAACACCGGGGAGCTGTTTTTT. This gives the protein CALGSGAFNTGELFF.

In its sample, this clonotype was seen many times. This sequence joins TRBV28 and TRBJ1-2; D gene uncertain. V gave up 5 bases and J gave up 3 bases, with 7 bases separating them. Per germline, CDR1 MDHEN and CDR2 SYDVKM. This CDR3 spans 12 amino acids. CDR3: CASSPRDYGYTF. The CDR3, as DNA: TGTGCCAGCAGTCCCCGAGACTATGGCTACACCTTC.

This clonotype was counted a few times. The CDR3 loop reads CSAPKAGDSYNEQFF. The DNA for the CDR3 is TGCAGTGCGCCAAAAGCGGGGGACTCCTACAATGAGCAGTTCTTC. The chain joins TRBV20-1 to TRBJ2-1; 8 bases match TRBD2. V was clipped by 6 bases and J by 0 bases; unmatched bases: 7. The CDR3 length is 15 residues. The germline V gene encodes CDR1 DFQATT and CDR2 SNEGSKA (reference sequence).

This clonotype was detected a few times. The chain is built from TRBV4-2 and TRBJ2-5; a weak D match, TRBD1 (6 bases). The CDR3 loop spans 15 amino acids. V lost 1 base and J lost 12, with 21 bases in between. In germline, CDR1 is LGHNA, CDR2 YNFKEQ. The CDR3 nucleotides are TGTGCCAGCAGCCAAGCGGGCAGGGACATCCAGTTCAAGTACTTC. It encodes CASSQAGRDIQFKYF.

In this sample, this clonotype turned up many times. This chain uses TRBV27 with TRBJ2-5; weak D call: TRBD1 (5 bases). Per the germline V gene, CDR1 is MNHEY and CDR2 is SMNVEV (reference sequence). The V and J ends lost 5 bases and 5 bases respectively, with 12 bases between them. CDR3 size: 13 residues. The CDR3 here is CASSNQGRETQYF. CDR3 sequence (DNA): TGTGCCAGCAGTAACCAGGGTCGGGAGACCCAGTACTTC.

This clonotype was seen at least ten times. V usage is TRBV27 and J usage is TRBJ2-2, with 7 positions matching TRBD1. Germline assignment: CDR1 MNHEY and CDR2 SMNVEV (reference sequence). This CDR3 comprises 14 residues. With 5 bases clipped from V and 3 bases from J, the junction kept 3 bases outside the gene matches. Here the CDR3 reads CASSRGQYTGELFF. The CDR3 DNA follows: TGTGCCAGCAGTCGGGGACAGTACACCGGGGAGCTGTTTTTT.

This clonotype was seen a handful of times. Here the CDR3 reads CASSFGQGASGYTF. The DNA for the CDR3 is TGTGCCAGCAGTTTTGGACAGGGGGCGAGTGGCTACACCTTC. The chain is built from TRBV12-3 or TRBV12-4 and TRBJ1-2, with 11 bases lining up with TRBD1. The CDR3 runs 14 residues. V was clipped by 3 bases and J by 7 bases; unmatched bases: 4.

This clonotype was counted a few times. The J gene is TRBJ2-1, the V gene TRBV6-2 or TRBV6-3; D is uncertain. Germline CDR1 is MNHEY and CDR2 is SVGEGT. The length of the CDR3 is 12 residues. V lost 7 bases and J lost 4, with 8 bases in between. CDR3 bases: TGTGCCAGCAACCTTAAATACAATGAGCAGTTCTTC. Amino acid sequence: CASNLKYNEQFF.

The sample holds many counts of this clonotype. The chain carries TRBV5-4 and TRBJ1-4, with unresolved D. The CDR3 length is 15 residues. Germline loops: CDR1 SGHNT, CDR2 YYREEE (reference sequence). Trimming left V 3 bases short and J 7 bases short, with 16 bases between. CDR3 sequence: CASSYTGREGEKLFF. CDR3 in DNA: TGTGCCAGCAGCTACACCGGGAGAGAAGGTGAAAAACTGTTTTTT.

This clonotype was counted ten times or more. The J gene is TRBJ2-1, the V gene TRBV29-1; 13 positions agree with TRBD2. The CDR3 extends over 16 amino acids. Unmatched junction bases numbered 6, after V lost 3 bases and J lost 4 bases. The germline gives CDR1 SQVTM, CDR2 ANQGSEA. CDR3 in DNA: TGCAGCGTTGAGGAACTAGCGGGAGGGATGTACAATGAGCAGTTCTTC. Translated, it gives CSVEELAGGMYNEQFF.

In its sample, this clonotype was seen a few times. The chain employs TRBV7-8 and TRBJ1-2; 10 bases line up with TRBD1. The CDR3 length is 16 residues. From germline, CDR1 is SGHVS and CDR2 FQNEAQ. V was pared by 5 bases and J by 5 bases, with 11 bases of the junction left unmatched. CDR3 region: CASSPTRQGAKYGYTF. DNA for the CDR3: TGTGCCAGCAGCCCCACTCGACAGGGGGCAAAGTATGGCTACACCTTC.

This clonotype was seen ten or more times. J is TRBJ1-6 and V is TRBV20-1; a weak D match, TRBD1 (5 bases). V was cut by 5 bases and J by 4 bases, with 15 bases left in between. Germline V gives CDR1 DFQATT, CDR2 SNEGSKA (reference sequence). The CDR3 contains 15 residues. This CDR3 reads CSAGARGPYNSPLHF. Written as DNA, the CDR3 is TGCAGTGCTGGAGCAAGGGGCCCTTATAATTCACCCCTCCACTTT.

This clonotype was picked up many times. The chain joins TRBV7-9 to TRBJ2-7; TRBD1 might be the D (5 bases). V lost 5 bases and J 3 bases, leaving 14 bases between the germline ends. Germline V gene lookup returns CDR1 SEHNR and CDR2 FQNEAQ (reference sequence). The CDR3 runs 14 residues. The CDR3 nucleotides read TGTGCCAGCAGCACCAGTGCAGGGATCTACGAGCAGTACTTC. Protein sequence: CASSTSAGIYEQYF.

This clonotype was found many times. V is TRBV6-1 and J is TRBJ2-3; 7 nucleotides align to TRBD2. V lost 8 bases and J lost 4; bases outside the gene matches: 9. Germline CDR1 MNHNS, CDR2 SASEGT. The CDR3 runs 14 residues. The DNA for the CDR3 is TGTGCCAGCTCGTGGGGGGGGGTCGCAGATACGCAGTATTTT. This sequence encodes CASSWGGVADTQYF.

A few counts support this clonotype. The rearrangement uses TRBV5-1 and TRBJ1-4; D remains ambiguous. Trimming removed 0 bases at V and 3 bases at J, with 3 bases between. In germline, CDR1 is SGHRS, CDR2 YFSETQ. The CDR3 has 13 amino acids. The CDR3 protein is CASSLAANEKLFF. In nucleotides, the CDR3 is TGCGCCAGCAGCTTGGCCGCTAATGAAAAACTGTTTTTT.

This clonotype has at least ten counts. The chain recombines TRBV27 with TRBJ1-2; possibly TRBD1 for D (6 bases). Germline CDR1 MNHEY, CDR2 SMNVEV (reference sequence). V was trimmed by 3 bases and J by 7 bases, leaving 18 bases between them. The CDR3 runs to 15 residues. The chain's CDR3 is CASSLEGGSPRGYTF. CDR3 nucleotides: TGTGCCAGCAGTTTGGAAGGGGGATCCCCCCGTGGCTACACCTTC.

The rearrangement links TRBV4-2 to TRBJ2-1; 8 bases map to TRBD2. Germline V gene sequence: CDR1 LGHNA, CDR2 YNFKEQ. The CDR3 extends over 16 amino acids. J gave up 9 bases and V 4 bases, and 14 bases lay outside the gene matches. The DNA of the CDR3 is TGTGCCAGCAGCCCCGAGGGAGCGGGGGAGTCGGTTGAGCAGTTCTTC. Protein: CASSPEGAGESVEQFF.

This clonotype was counted many times. The rearrangement links TRBV6-1 to TRBJ2-1; 9 bases line up with TRBD2. The germline V gene has CDR1 MNHNS and CDR2 SASEGT. This CDR3 is built from 15 residues. V was pared by 7 bases and J by 10 bases, with 14 bases of the junction left unmatched. In nucleotides, the CDR3 is TGTGCCAGCAAGGGGGGAATAGCGGGAGTATCCGAGCAGTTCTTC. Translated: CASKGGIAGVSEQFF.